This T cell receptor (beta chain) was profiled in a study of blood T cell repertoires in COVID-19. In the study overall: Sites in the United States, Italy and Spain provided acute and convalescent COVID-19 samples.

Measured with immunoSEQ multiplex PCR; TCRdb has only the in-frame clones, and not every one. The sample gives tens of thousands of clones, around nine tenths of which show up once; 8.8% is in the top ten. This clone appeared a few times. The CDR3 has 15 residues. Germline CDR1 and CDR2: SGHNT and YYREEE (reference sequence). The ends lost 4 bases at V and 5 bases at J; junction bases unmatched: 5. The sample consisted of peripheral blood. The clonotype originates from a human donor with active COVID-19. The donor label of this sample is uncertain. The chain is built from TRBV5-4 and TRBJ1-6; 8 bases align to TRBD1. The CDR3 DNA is TGTGCCAGCAGCGCGGACAGGGCGAATAATTCACCCCTCCACTTT. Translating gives CASSADRANNSPLHF.